This passage covers 10 T cell receptor beta chains from one sample sequenced in a study of tumor-infiltrating lymphocytes in oesophageal squamous cell carcinoma. TCRdb re-derived calls from the PCR reads in MiXCR, one entry per CDR3 protein. The sample has more than 3,000 distinct CDR3 sequences; around 15% are singletons. The sequenced sample consisted of esophageal tumor tissue. These receptor sequences come from a male donor with esophageal squamous cell carcinoma.

By its share, this clonotype is hyperexpanded. The rearrangement uses TRBV7-8 and TRBJ2-1, with 9 bases matching TRBD2. Germline CDR1 reads SGHVS; CDR2 reads FQNEAQ. Losses at the gene ends were 5 bases for V and 12 bases for J; bases not matched to a gene: 2. The CDR3 length is 11 residues. Here the CDR3 DNA reads TGTGCCAGCAGCGTTAGCGGGGGGCAGTTCTTC. This encodes CASSVSGGQFF.

This clonotype was observed a handful of times. The rearrangement joins TRBV7-3 to TRBJ2-7; the D is unclear. The CDR3 sequence is 14 residues long. Germline V gene sequence: CDR1 SGHTA, CDR2 FQGTGA. The germline V and J ends were trimmed by 2 bases and 0 bases, with 8 bases remaining between them. CDR3 in DNA: TGTGCCAGCAGCTTAGGGTCCAGCTCCTACGAGCAGTACTTC. It codes for CASSLGSSSYEQYF. The full variable domain, its missing parts supplied by reference TRBV7-3 and TRBJ2-7, is GAGVSQTPSNKVTEKGKYVELRCDPISGHTALYWYRQSLGQGPEFLIYFQGTGAADDSGLPNDRFFAVRPEGSVSTLKIQRTERGDSAVYLCASSLGSSSYEQYFGPGTRLTVT.

Judged by abundance, this clonotype is medium-sized. V and J are TRBV7-8 and TRBJ2-7, with 7 bases matching TRBD1. The length of the CDR3 is 19 residues. V trimming: 3 bases; J trimming: 2 bases; junction bases outside the gene matches: 19. Germline assignment: CDR1 SGHVS and CDR2 FQNEAQ. In DNA form, the CDR3 reads TGTGCCAGCAGCTTCCTGTCCCCCTCCCCGGGGACAGTCGCCTACGAGCAGTACTTC. This gives the protein CASSFLSPSPGTVAYEQYF.

This clonotype has a handful of counts. The chain has TRBV18 and TRBJ2-5; TRBD2 is a possible D gene (6 bases). The ends were cut back, 3 bases at V and 11 bases at J, with 16 bases in the middle. The CDR3 extends over 13 amino acids. The germline CDR1 and CDR2 sequences are KGHSH and LQKENI. CDR3 coding DNA: TGTGCCAGCTCACCGGGGGGTGTTGGGGAGCAGTACTTC. It specifies CASSPGGVGEQYF.

There are many counts of this clonotype. The rearrangement joins TRBV12-5 to TRBJ1-4, with TRBD1 matching over 7 bases. CDR1 is LGHNT, CDR2 FRNRAP, per germline. This CDR3 has 14 amino acids. V was clipped by 4 bases and J by 8 bases; unmatched bases: 7. The chain's CDR3 is CASGSDRFDEKLFF. The CDR3 nucleotides are TGTGCTAGTGGTTCGGACAGGTTTGACGAAAAACTGTTTTTT.

There are many counts of this clonotype. V usage is TRBV19 and J usage is TRBJ1-3; D not certain. The CDR3 contains 16 residues. From germline, CDR1 is LNHDA and CDR2 SQIVND (reference sequence). V was pared by 5 bases and J by 0 bases, with 14 bases between. The CDR3 DNA sequence: TGTGCCAGTAGTGAGGTTGGACCCCACTCTGGAAACACCATATATTTT. Protein product: CASSEVGPHSGNTIYF.

The genes are TRBV6-6 and TRBJ2-1; TRBD1 matches 11 bases. The CDR3 is 18 residues long. Looked up from germline, CDR1 is MNHNY and CDR2 is SVGAGI (reference sequence). V dropped 7 bases and J dropped 5; count of bases not matched to a gene: 16. The CDR3 spells CASTSGTGGTGPDNEQFF. In DNA form, the CDR3 reads TGTGCCAGCACGTCCGGGACAGGGGGGACGGGGCCCGACAATGAGCAGTTCTTC.

This clonotype has a count of ten or more. The CDR3 DNA reads as TGTGCCAGCAGTTTCTGGGGCTCTAATCAGCCCCAGCATTTT. It specifies CASSFWGSNQPQHF. The V and J genes are TRBV27 and TRBJ1-5, with D maybe TRBD1 (5 bases). V was pared by 3 bases and J by 4 bases, with 10 bases between. From germline, CDR1 is MNHEY and CDR2 SMNVEV (reference sequence). CDR3 size: 14 residues.

By share, this clonotype ranks as medium-sized (0.01 to 0.1%). V and J are TRBV11-3 and TRBJ2-6, with a possible D match to TRBD1 (5 bases). The CDR3 length is 15 residues. In germline, CDR1 is SGHNT, CDR2 YENEEA. V was cut by 10 bases and J by 0 bases, with 13 bases left in between. CDR3 sequence (DNA): TGTGCCATCATGACAGTCATCTCTGGGGCCAACGTCCTGACTTTC. It encodes CAIMTVISGANVLTF.

This clonotype was counted at least ten times. V usage is TRBV6-4 and J usage is TRBJ2-5, with a tentative D call TRBD2 (5 bases). The V and J ends lost 2 bases and 11 bases respectively, with 24 bases between them. This CDR3 comprises 16 residues. Germline V gives CDR1 MRHNA, CDR2 SNTAGT. The CDR3 DNA reads TGTGCCAGCAGTGACCGATTTGCAGCTTATGTGACGGGGCAGTACTTC. It translates to CASSDRFAAYVTGQYF.